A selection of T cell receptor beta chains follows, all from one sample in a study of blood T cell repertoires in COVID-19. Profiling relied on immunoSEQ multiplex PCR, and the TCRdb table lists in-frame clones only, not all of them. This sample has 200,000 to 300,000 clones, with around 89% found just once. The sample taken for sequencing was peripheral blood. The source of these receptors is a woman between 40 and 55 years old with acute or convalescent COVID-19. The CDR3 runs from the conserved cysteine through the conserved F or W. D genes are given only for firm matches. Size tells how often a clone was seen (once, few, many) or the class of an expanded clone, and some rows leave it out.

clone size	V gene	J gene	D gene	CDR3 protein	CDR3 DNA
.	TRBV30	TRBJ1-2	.	CAWSGTAPGYGYTF	TGTGCCTGGAGTGGGACTGCTCCTGGCTATGGCTACACCTTC
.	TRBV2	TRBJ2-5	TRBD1	CASSSDRAQETQYF	TGTGCCAGCAGCTCGGACAGGGCCCAAGAGACCCAGTACTTC
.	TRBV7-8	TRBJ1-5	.	CASSYSGLSQPQHF	TGTGCCAGCAGCTATTCTGGGCTAAGTCAGCCCCAGCATTTT
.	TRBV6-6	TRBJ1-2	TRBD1	CASSYSIARGYGYTF	TGTGCCAGCAGTTACTCGATTGCCAGGGGGTATGGCTACACCTTC
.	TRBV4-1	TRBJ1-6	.	CASSPRQADNSPLHF	TGCGCCAGCAGTCCAAGACAGGCCGACAATTCACCCCTCCACTTT
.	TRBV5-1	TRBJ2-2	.	CASSLGLTGELFF	TGCGCCAGCAGCTTGGGGCTGACCGGGGAGCTGTTTTTT
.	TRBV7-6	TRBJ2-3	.	CASSLVQGPDTQYF	TGTGCCAGCAGCTTAGTTCAGGGCCCAGATACGCAGTATTTT
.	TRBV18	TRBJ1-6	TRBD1	CASSGTGGEWVNSPLHF	TGTGCCAGCTCAGGAACAGGGGGAGAGTGGGTAAATTCACCCCTCCACTTT
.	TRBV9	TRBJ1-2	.	CASSVVSGDGYTF	TGTGCCAGCAGCGTAGTTTCGGGGGATGGCTACACCTTC
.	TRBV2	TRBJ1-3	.	CASSVLQGNTIYF	TGTGCCAGCAGTGTTCTTCAGGGAAACACCATATATTTT
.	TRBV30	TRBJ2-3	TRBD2	CAGYTSGGATDTQYF	TGTGCCGGATACACTAGCGGGGGGGCGACAGATACGCAGTATTTT
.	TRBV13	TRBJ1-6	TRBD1	CASSRRTGRWNSPLHF	TGTGCCAGCAGCCGGCGGACAGGGAGGTGGAATTCACCCCTCCACTTT
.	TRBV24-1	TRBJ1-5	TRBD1	CATSDHGQGGQPQHF	TGTGCCACCAGTGATCACGGACAGGGAGGACAGCCCCAGCATTTT
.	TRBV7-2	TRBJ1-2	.	CASSGPFYRDGYTF	TGTGCCAGCAGCGGCCCCTTCTACAGGGATGGCTACACCTTC
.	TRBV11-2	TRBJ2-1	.	CASSLEGSLASKAFF	TGTGCCAGCAGCTTAGAGGGGTCTTTAGCGAGCAAAGCGTTCTTC
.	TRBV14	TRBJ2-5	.	CASSQVEAYPKPQYF	TGTGCCAGCAGCCAAGTTGAAGCGTACCCTAAGCCCCAGTACTTC
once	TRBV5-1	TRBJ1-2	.	CASSKTLNYGYTF	TGCGCCAGCAGCAAGACACTTAACTATGGCTACACCTTC
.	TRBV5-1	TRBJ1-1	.	CASSLERGVNTEAFF	TGCGCCAGCAGCTTGGAAAGGGGCGTGAACACTGAAGCTTTCTTT
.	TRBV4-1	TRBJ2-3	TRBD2	CASSQGLAGVISTDTQYF	TGCGCCAGCAGCCAAGGACTAGCGGGCGTCATATCCACAGATACGCAGTATTTT
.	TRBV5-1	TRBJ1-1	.	CASSRTADTEAFF	TGCGCCAGCAGCCGGACAGCGGACACTGAAGCTTTCTTT
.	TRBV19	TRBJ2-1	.	CASGPRSSYNEQFF	TGTGCCAGTGGTCCGAGGAGCTCCTACAATGAGCAGTTCTTC
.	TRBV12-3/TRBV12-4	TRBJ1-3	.	CASGGTGNTIYF	TGTGCCAGCGGAGGGACTGGAAACACCATATATTTT
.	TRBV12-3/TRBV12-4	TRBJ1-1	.	CASTLSRGTEAFF	TGTGCCAGCACCCTCAGTCGGGGCACTGAAGCTTTCTTT